This passage covers 3 T cell receptor beta chains from one sample sequenced in a study of Graves' ophthalmopathy and Graves' hyperthyroidism. RNA transcripts served as template for amplifying TCR beta CDR3 sequences. A first-round RT-PCR used HTBI primers, followed by a second-round multiplex PCR. Each CDR3 protein is one row after TCRdb ran MiXCR on the multiplex PCR reads. This sample has a few hundred thousand distinct CDR3 sequences, with 35% to 45% found just once. The sequenced sample was peripheral blood or thyroid tissue (not recorded which). These receptors were collected from an adult man with Graves' hyperthyroidism.

The chain is built from TRBV27 and TRBJ2-7; possibly TRBD2 for D (6 bases). This CDR3 contains 13 residues. Trimming took off 6 bases at V and 5 bases at J, with 14 bases between the two ends. The germline V gene encodes CDR1 MNHEY and CDR2 SMNVEV (reference sequence). CDR3 in amino acids: CASRLASAHEQYF. The CDR3 DNA sequence: TGTGCCAGCAGGCTGGCTAGCGCACACGAGCAGTACTTC.

The chain carries TRBV5-1 and TRBJ1-1; D is unresolved. V was pared by 5 bases and J by 1 base, with 12 bases between. Germline CDR1 reads SGHRS; CDR2 reads YFSETQ. The CDR3 sequence is 14 residues long. The CDR3 DNA reads TGCGCCAGCAGTTTTAGTCCGGGGAACACTGAAGCTTTCTTT. Residues: CASSFSPGNTEAFF.

This clonotype appeared many times. CDR3 sequence (DNA): TGCGCCAGCAGCTTGGGATCGATCTCCTACGAGCAGTACTTC. It codes for CASSLGSISYEQYF. This chain links TRBV5-1 with TRBJ2-7; D remains ambiguous. The length of the CDR3 is 14 residues. The germline V and J ends were trimmed by 0 bases and 0 bases, with 7 bases remaining between them. The germline CDR1 and CDR2 sequences are SGHRS and YFSETQ.